This T cell receptor (beta chain) is from a study of glioma-infiltrating T cells after dendritic cell vaccination (dated by TCRdb to 2015 to 2016). In terms of the full investigation: The cohort comprised roughly 15 glioblastoma patients from Phase I and II dendritic cell vaccination trials, 9 newly diagnosed and 6 with recurrent disease. Between 2003 and 2012, the patients were given dendritic cell vaccination pulsed with autologous tumor lysate. The vaccine consisted of monocyte-derived dendritic cells cultured about 7 days with IL-4 and GM-CSF, then pulsed overnight with autologous tumor lysate. Each patient was given three intradermal dendritic cell vaccine injections, spaced two weeks apart, in the arm below the axilla. In glioblastoma patients vaccinated with dendritic cells, deep sequencing of TCR beta CDR3 regions served to measure the amount of tumor-infiltrating lymphocytes and to compare repertoires between tumor and blood. Survival after dendritic cell vaccination was correlated with TCR sequencing metrics such as TIL content and the overlap between tumor and blood repertoires.

TCRB CDR3 regions were amplified from about 2 ug genomic DNA, or all available DNA if less, using the immunoSEQ assay. The multiplex PCR employed 60 forward primers targeting TCR V beta segments and 13 reverse primers targeting J beta segments. To estimate the number of reads per starting template, synthetic control templates were added to each sample at limiting dilution. Reads of 87 bp were generated by sequencing on the Illumina HiSeq System. Per the authors' processing: PCR and sequencing errors were removed by a nearest neighbor algorithm that merged closely related sequences. TCR overlap was defined as the percentage of unique tumor TCR beta sequences that were also present in the same patient's peripheral blood. This immuneACCESS table, as held by TCRdb, lists in-frame sequences with V and J called but not all clones. Of the missing ones, under half trace to an unresolved V gene in checked studies; the others have no known cause. V and J calls plus clone size are reproduced from that table; the DNA served to infer D and trimming. The sample profile shows 90,000 to 95,000 clones; around four fifths of them were found once. Of the sample, 2.1% falls within the top ten clones.

The sample's time point label, decoded: after dendritic cell vaccination, including at tumor progression/relapse. Patients were selected on the basis of adequate residual fresh-frozen tumor tissue and more than two years of available survival data. Molecular status otherwise varied across the glioblastoma patients, but none of them carried an isocitrate dehydrogenase mutation. PBMC collection took place before vaccination, two weeks after the third vaccination, and at tumor progression if progression occurred. Genomic DNA was extracted with the Qiagen DNeasy Blood extraction Kit. The sample holds one count of this clone. Its antigen is unknown. Base qualities are not at hand, and no much larger clone is one base apart. The study at large found these results: TCR clonality showed no direct relationship with survival, which suggests that a diverse polyclonal response may matter. The TCR overlap response model with three groups was called speculative and said to need prospective validation. The cohort was small and heterogeneous, and full blood and tumor sets were available for few patients, with initial-recurrent tumor pairs available for even fewer patients. Higher estimated pretreatment TIL content predicted longer time to progression and overall survival after dendritic cell vaccination.

Including cysteine and phenylalanine, the CDR3 has 15 amino acids. The entry retains the CDR3 DNA only, 45 bases that are in frame from base 1. The germline V gene sets CDR1 to WSHSY and CDR2 to SAAADI. V is pruned by 6 bases and J by 1 base, leaving 6 bases of the junction without a gene match. Here the chain combines TRBV10-2 and TRBJ2-5, with 9 junctional bases fitting TRBD2. The TCR sequence derives from a human donor with glioblastoma. Sequencing was performed on blood, taken after dendritic cell vaccination. The CDR3 region has the sequence CASSRTSVIQETQYF. Read as DNA, the sequence is TGCGCCAGCAGCCGGACTAGCGTCATCCAAGAGACCCAGTACTTC.